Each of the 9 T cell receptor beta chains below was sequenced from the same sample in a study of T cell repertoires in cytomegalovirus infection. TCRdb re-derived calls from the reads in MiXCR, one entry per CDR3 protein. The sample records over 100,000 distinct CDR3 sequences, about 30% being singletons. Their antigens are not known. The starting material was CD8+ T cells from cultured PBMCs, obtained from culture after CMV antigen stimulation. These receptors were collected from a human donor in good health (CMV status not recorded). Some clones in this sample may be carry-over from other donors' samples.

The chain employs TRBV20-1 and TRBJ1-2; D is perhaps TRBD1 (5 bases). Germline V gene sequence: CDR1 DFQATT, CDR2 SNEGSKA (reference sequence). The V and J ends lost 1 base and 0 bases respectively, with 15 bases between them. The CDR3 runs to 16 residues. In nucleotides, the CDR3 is TGCAGTGCTAGAGGTGGTGCGGGGCCCCCTAACTATGGCTACACCTTC. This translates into CSARGGAGPPNYGYTF.

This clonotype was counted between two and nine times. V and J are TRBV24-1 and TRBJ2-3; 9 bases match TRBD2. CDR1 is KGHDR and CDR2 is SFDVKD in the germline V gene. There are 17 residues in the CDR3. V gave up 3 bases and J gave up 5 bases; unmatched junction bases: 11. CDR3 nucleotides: TGTGCCACCAGTGATGATCCTAGCGGGGCTCATGGAGATACGCAGTATTTT. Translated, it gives CATSDDPSGAHGDTQYF.

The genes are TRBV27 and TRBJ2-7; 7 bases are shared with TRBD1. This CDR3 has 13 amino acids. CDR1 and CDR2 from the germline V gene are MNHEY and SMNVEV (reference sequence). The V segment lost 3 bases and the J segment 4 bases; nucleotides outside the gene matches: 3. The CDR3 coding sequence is TGTGCCAGCAGTTTGGGACAGTATTACGAGCAGTACTTC. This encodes CASSLGQYYEQYF.

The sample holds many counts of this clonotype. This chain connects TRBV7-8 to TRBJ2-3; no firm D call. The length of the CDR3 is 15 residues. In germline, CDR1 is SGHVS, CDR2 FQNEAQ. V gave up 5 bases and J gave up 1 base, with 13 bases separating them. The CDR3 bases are TGTGCCAGCAGCCCCGGTCGACTCCGCACAGATACGCAGTATTTT. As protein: CASSPGRLRTDTQYF.

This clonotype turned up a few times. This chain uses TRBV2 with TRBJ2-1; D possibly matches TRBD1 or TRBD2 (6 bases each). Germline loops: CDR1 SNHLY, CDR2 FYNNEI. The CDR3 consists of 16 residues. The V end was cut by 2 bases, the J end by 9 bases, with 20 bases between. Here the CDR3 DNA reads TGTGCCAGCAGTGAATCGTGGGGGGCTGGGGTCAGTGAGCAGTTCTTC. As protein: CASSESWGAGVSEQFF.

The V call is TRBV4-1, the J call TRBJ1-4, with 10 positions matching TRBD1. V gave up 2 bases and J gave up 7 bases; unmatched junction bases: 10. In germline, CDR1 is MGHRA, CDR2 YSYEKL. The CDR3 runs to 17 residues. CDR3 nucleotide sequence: TGCGCCAGCAGCCAACTGCTCGGGGACAGGGGAGGTGAAAAACTGTTTTTT. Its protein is CASSQLLGDRGGEKLFF.

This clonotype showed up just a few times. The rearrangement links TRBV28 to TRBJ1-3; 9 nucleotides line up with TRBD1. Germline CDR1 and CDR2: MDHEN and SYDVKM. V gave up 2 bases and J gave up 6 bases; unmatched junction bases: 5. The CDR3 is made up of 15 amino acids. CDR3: CASSLTWTGANTIYF. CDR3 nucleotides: TGTGCCAGCAGTTTAACTTGGACAGGGGCAAACACCATATATTTT. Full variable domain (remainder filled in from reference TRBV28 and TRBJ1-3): DVKVTQSSRYLVKRTGEKVFLECVQDMDHENMFWYRQDPGLGLRLIYFSYDVKMKEKGDIPEGYSVSREKKERFSLILESASTNQTSMYLCASSLTWTGANTIYFGEGSWLTVV.

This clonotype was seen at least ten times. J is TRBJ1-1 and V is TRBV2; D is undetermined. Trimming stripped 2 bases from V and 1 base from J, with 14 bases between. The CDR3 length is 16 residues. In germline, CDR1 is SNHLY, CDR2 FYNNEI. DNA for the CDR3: TGTGCCAGCAGTGAACGACGGGTGCCAGAGAACACTGAAGCTTTCTTT. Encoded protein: CASSERRVPENTEAFF.

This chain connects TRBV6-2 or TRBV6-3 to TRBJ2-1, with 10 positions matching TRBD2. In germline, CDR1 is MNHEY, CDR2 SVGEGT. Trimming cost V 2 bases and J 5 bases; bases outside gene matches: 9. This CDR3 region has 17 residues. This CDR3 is CASSYAPRTSGHNEQFF. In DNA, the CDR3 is TGTGCCAGCAGTTACGCCCCGCGGACTAGCGGTCACAATGAGCAGTTCTTC.